The 9 T cell receptor beta chains in this list originate from one sample, sequenced in a study of T-cell memory formation after mild COVID-19. TCRdb independently ran MiXCR on the 5' RACE reads; one entry per CDR3 protein. This sample has 450,000 to 700,000 distinct CDR3 sequences; around 17% occur once, and the top ten carry about 12%. The sequenced sample consisted of PBMCs or a T cell subset sorted from them (not recorded which). Receptors were obtained from an adult woman who had mild COVID-19 (a few samples of this study predate the infection). Cell type and time point are not known.

This clonotype was recorded a few times. The rearrangement uses TRBV18 and TRBJ2-1; D remains unclear. The germline gives CDR1 KGHSH, CDR2 LQKENI. This CDR3 is built from 14 residues. Trimming pared 3 bases from V and 4 bases from J, leaving 10 bases between. For the CDR3, the DNA is TGTGCCAGCTCACCCCCGGACGGATACAATGAGCAGTTCTTC. Its protein is CASSPPDGYNEQFF.

This clonotype was observed a few times. The V and J genes are TRBV5-1 and TRBJ2-7; no reliable D call. V lost 3 bases and J 2 bases, leaving 18 bases between the germline ends. Germline lookup yields CDR1 SGHRS and CDR2 YFSETQ. CDR3 length: 16 residues. The CDR3 DNA follows: TGCGCCAGCAGCTCCGCTACCCAAGACCAAACCTACGAGCAGTACTTC. Amino acids: CASSSATQDQTYEQYF.

This clonotype was counted only a few times. The J gene is TRBJ1-4, the V gene TRBV4-3; D is undetermined. The germline V and J ends were trimmed by 4 bases and 7 bases, with 16 bases remaining between them. The CDR3 is 15 amino acids. The germline CDR1 and CDR2 sequences are LGHNA and YSLEER. CDR3 nucleotides: TGCGCCAGCAGCCCCAAGGACGCTGTCGGTGAAAAACTGTTTTTT. Its protein product is CASSPKDAVGEKLFF.

The rearrangement links TRBV7-9 to TRBJ1-4; no clear D gene. The CDR3 has 17 residues. V was trimmed by 2 bases and J by 5 bases, leaving 18 bases between them. Germline V gene lookup returns CDR1 SEHNR and CDR2 FQNEAQ (reference sequence). CDR3 loop: CASSLNVRGTANEKLFF. The DNA for the CDR3 is TGTGCCAGCAGCTTAAATGTTCGCGGAACAGCGAATGAAAAACTGTTTTTT.

CDR3 DNA: TGCGCCAGCAGCTTTAACACAGGGGCAATGAACACTGAAGCTTTCTTT. Residues: CASSFNTGAMNTEAFF. The rearrangement uses TRBV5-1 and TRBJ1-1; 7 positions match TRBD1. Germline V lookup: CDR1 SGHRS, CDR2 YFSETQ. There are 16 residues in the CDR3. Trimming at V came to 2 bases and at J to 0 bases, leaving 7 bases not matched to a gene.

A few counts support this clonotype. V is TRBV12-3 or TRBV12-4 and J is TRBJ2-7; TRBD1 matches 10 bases. This CDR3 comprises 14 residues. The trim removed 4 bases at V and 3 bases at J, leaving 3 bases unmatched. The CDR3 DNA follows: TGTGCCAGCAGTTGGACAGGGGGGGACTACGAGCAGTACTTC. This translates into CASSWTGGDYEQYF.

The CDR3 loop is CSVRGLAGSYNEQFF. The CDR3 DNA sequence: TGCAGCGTTCGGGGACTAGCGGGTTCCTACAATGAGCAGTTCTTC. The chain employs TRBV29-1 and TRBJ2-1; 12 bases line up with TRBD2. The trim removed 5 bases at V and 1 base at J, leaving 3 bases unmatched. Germline V CDR1 and CDR2: SQVTM, ANQGSEA. The length of the CDR3 is 15 residues.

This clonotype was picked up a small number of times. V and J are TRBV5-1 and TRBJ1-1; D may be TRBD1 (5 bases). Germline V CDR1 and CDR2: SGHRS, YFSETQ. The V and J ends lost 0 bases and 1 base respectively, with 10 bases between them. This CDR3 spans 15 amino acids. The CDR3 DNA sequence: TGCGCCAGCAGCTTGGCCTCCGGGGCGAACACTGAAGCTTTCTTT. Translating gives CASSLASGANTEAFF. The variable domain in full, completed from reference TRBV5-1 and TRBJ1-1, reads KAGVTQTPRYLIKTRGQQVTLSCSPISGHRSVSWYQQTPGQGLQFLFEYFSETQRNKGNFPGRFSGRQFSNSRSEMNVSTLELGDSALYLCASSLASGANTEAFFGQGTRLTVV.

The sample holds many counts of this clonotype. The V call is TRBV11-2, the J call TRBJ2-1; the D gene is possibly TRBD1 (5 bases). This CDR3 contains 14 residues. Trimming stripped 5 bases from V and 6 bases from J, with 14 bases between. Looked up from germline, CDR1 is SGHAT and CDR2 is FQNNGV. DNA for the CDR3: TGTGCCAGCAGCCAGGTTCTTGGGGCCAATGAGCAGTTCTTC. Translated: CASSQVLGANEQFF.